This T cell receptor beta chain was captured by sequencing in a study of blood T cell repertoires in COVID-19. Germline V gene data show CDR1 as PRHDT and CDR2 as FYEKMQ (reference sequence). V shed 5 bases and J 8 bases; nucleotides not matched to a gene: 7. The CDR3 is made up of 14 amino acids. As originally analysed: Amplification of reference gene primers provided the estimated nucleated cell counts. Measured with immunoSEQ multiplex PCR; TCRdb has only the in-frame clones, and not every one. V and J calls and clone size are given by that table; D and trimming were obtained from the DNA. The profile shows about 240,000 clones, 83% of them singletons.

V gene TRBV13 combines with J gene TRBJ1-4, with 8 bases fitting TRBD1. This receptor was obtained from a woman aged 35 to 49 who had been exposed to COVID-19. The sample comprised PBMCs or T cells enriched from blood (not recorded which). In nucleotides, the CDR3 is TGTGCCAGCAGCCCGGTACAGGGGGGAGAAAAACTGTTTTTT. This encodes CASSPVQGGEKLFF.